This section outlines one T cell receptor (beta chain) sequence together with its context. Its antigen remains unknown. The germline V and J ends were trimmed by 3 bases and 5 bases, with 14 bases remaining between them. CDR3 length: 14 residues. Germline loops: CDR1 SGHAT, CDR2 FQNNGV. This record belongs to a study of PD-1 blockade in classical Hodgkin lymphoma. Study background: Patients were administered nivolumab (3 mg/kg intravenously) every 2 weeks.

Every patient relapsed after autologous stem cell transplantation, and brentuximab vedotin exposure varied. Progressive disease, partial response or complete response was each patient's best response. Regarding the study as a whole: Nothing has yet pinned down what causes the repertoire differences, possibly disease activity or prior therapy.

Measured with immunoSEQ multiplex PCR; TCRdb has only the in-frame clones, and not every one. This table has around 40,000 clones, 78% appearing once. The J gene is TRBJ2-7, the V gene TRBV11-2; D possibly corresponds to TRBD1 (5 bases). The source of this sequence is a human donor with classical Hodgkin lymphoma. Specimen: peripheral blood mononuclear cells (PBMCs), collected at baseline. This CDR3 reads CASSFPGIVDEQYF. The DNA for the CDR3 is TGTGCCAGCAGCTTTCCAGGGATTGTGGACGAGCAGTACTTC.